One T cell receptor beta chain is described in this entry. The antigen this receptor binds is unknown. Nothing much larger sits one base from this clone, and base qualities are not available. The junction carries 18 bases between V and J, which are trimmed by 8 bases and 4 bases respectively. From the cysteine up to the phenylalanine, the CDR3 has a length of 15 residues. Here the CDR3 DNA is all that survives: 45 bases in frame from base 1. The germline V gene gives CDR1 as SGHVS and CDR2 as FQNEAQ. TCR CDR3 regions were amplified from genomic DNA by multiplex PCR using the deep immunoSEQ assay. Extracted genomic DNA from each cell subset was distributed evenly across all wells of several immunoSEQ 96-well plates, and each plate was treated as a replicate. Each replicate PCR for sorted subsets received around 200 ng genomic DNA, equal to about 30,000 T cell genomes. Purified libraries were quantified with a Qubit 3.0 fluorometer, sized on a Bioanalyzer 2100, and re-quantified with the KAPA Library Quantification kit. Every immunoSEQ 96-well plate was sequenced on a dedicated single-read 150-cycle Illumina NextSeq 550 flow cell. Turning to the authors' computational methods: Because the immunoSEQ output held only junctional sequences and lacked quality scores, the filtering could not match the filtering applied to full-length reads. To assign V/J genes and CDR3, sequences were annotated against IMGT germline references using PyIR, a Python wrapper for IgBLAST v1.9. Reads were removed for weak V/J assignments (E-value above 1e-6), missing CDR3, stop codons, out-of-frame junctions, or ambiguous translated residues. A V3J clonotype was defined by an identical inferred V gene, J gene, and CDR3 amino acid sequence. Percentage overlap between repertoires was computed as shared unique clonotypes divided by the size of the smaller repertoire. RTK rarefaction, the Chao1 estimator, and Recon v2.1 estimates of unobserved clonotypes were used to assess repertoire richness. For all TCRbeta clonotypes obtained by the gDNA method from four donors, generation probabilities were computed with OLGA. Not all clones reach the TCRdb copy of this immuneACCESS table, which keeps in-frame sequences only. Checked studies attribute under half of the gap to unresolved V genes and leave the rest unexplained. V and J calls and clone size follow that table, whereas D and trimming were derived from the DNA. A total of about 2.2 million clones appear in this sample, just under 95% of them only once. The leading ten clones occupy over 1.5% of the sample.

The sample is drawn from a study of shared clonotypes between healthy human individuals (dated by TCRdb to 2020 to 2022). For the study in its entirety: The cohort included three men and a couple of women between 18 and 49 years of age. For each donor, CD4 naive and CD4 memory were each given three plates, CD8 naive was given two plates, and CD8 memory was given one plate. To estimate repertoire size and how much clonotype sharing occurs between individuals, the study deeply sequenced the blood TCR repertoires of a handful of healthy adults. To increase sequencing depth and limit assay-specific biases, different laboratories used diverse techniques to prepare libraries and sequence TCR repertoires. Between about 0.85 and 9.5 billion PBMCs per donor were obtained by leukapheresis. On the study overall, not on this receptor specifically: Naive subsets generally had larger estimated clonotype richness than memory subsets did. When a handful of donors were compared, the shared fraction of clonotypes was about 5.4% for naive CD4, 3.5% for naive CD8, more than 2% for memory CD4, and 0.4% for memory CD8. Sampling was restricted to blood, and TCR repertoires in tissue are likely to differ from TCR repertoires in blood. Incomplete sequencing was indicated by rarefaction of sorted-subset datasets, despite the large sequencing depth. Because the study included a small number of donors, the genetic and exposure-history diversity represented was limited. Higher generation probabilities were observed for clonotypes shared by all four sorted-subset donors than for non-shared clonotypes. Based on pairwise subsampling, the degree of clonotype sharing among donors was expected to be affected by sequencing depth.

For the CD8 naive samples, CD45RO-negative cells were positively selected for CCR7, yielding a CD45RA+CCR7+ population from which TemRA cells were excluded. The donors were healthy, HIV-negative adults with no recently reported acute infections or vaccinations. Only Caucasian adults living in Nashville, Tennessee, USA were represented among the donors. Blood was obtained by leukapheresis, after which PBMCs were separated by Ficoll-Histopaque density gradient centrifugation and cryopreserved in liquid nitrogen vapor phase. Analytical flow cytometry was used to check the purity and quantity of each magnetically sorted T cell population. Genomic DNA was isolated from every sorted fraction and measured by UV absorbance on a Nanodrop 2000c.

The clonotype comes from a man aged 18 to 30 in good health. Some clones in this sample may be carry-over from other donors' samples. The chain is made from TRBV7-8 and TRBJ1-5, with TRBD1 as a weak D call on 5 bases. Source material: naive CD8+ T cells from PBMCs. The meaning of the sample's cell subset or site label: CD45RA+CCR7+. The CDR3 protein is CASVEGRSVNQPQHF. The nucleotide sequence reads TGTGCCAGCGTAGAGGGACGGAGCGTGAATCAGCCCCAGCATTTT.